This T cell receptor (beta chain) was retrieved from a study of shared clonotypes between healthy human individuals. Findings and limits, study-wide: Donor scarcity curtailed the genetic and exposure-history diversity represented herein.

None of the donors, who were healthy HIV-negative adults, had recently had acute infections or vaccinations. A word on this clone: The antigen remains unidentified.

This CDR3 contains 14 residues. Germline CDR1 reads MDHEN; CDR2 reads SYDVKM. Trimming cost V 6 bases and J 1 base; bases outside gene matches: 5. Libraries were prepared by immunoSEQ multiplex PCR; TCRdb keeps only in-frame clonotypes and omits some of them. The sample contains approximately 2.4 million clones, approximately 94% of which appear only once. The material sequenced was naive CD4+ T cells sorted from blood. Subset: CD45RA+ positively selected. The J gene is TRBJ1-1, the V gene TRBV28, with 7 bases that match TRBD1. This TCR was recovered from a man between 18 and 29 years old in good health. CDR3 DNA: TGTGCCAGCAGGTCCGGGACAGCGAACACTGAAGCTTTCTTT. It codes for CASRSGTANTEAFF.